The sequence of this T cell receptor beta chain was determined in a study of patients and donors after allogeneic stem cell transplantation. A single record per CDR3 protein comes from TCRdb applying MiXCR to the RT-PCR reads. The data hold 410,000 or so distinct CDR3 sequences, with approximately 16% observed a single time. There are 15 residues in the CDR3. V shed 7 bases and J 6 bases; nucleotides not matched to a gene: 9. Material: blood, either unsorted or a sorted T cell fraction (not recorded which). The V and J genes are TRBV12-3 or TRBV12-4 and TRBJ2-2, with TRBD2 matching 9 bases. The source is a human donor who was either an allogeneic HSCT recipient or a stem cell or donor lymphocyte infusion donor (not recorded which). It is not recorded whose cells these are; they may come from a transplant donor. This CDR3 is CASNPGLAVPGELFF. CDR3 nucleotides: TGTGCCAGCAACCCGGGACTAGCTGTACCCGGGGAGCTGTTTTTT.